One sample yielded the 26 T cell receptor beta chains listed below, sequenced in a study of blood T cell repertoires in COVID-19. Here immunoSEQ multiplex PCR was the method, and the copy in TCRdb shows in-frame clones only, minus some. The sample carries roughly 240,000 clones, more than 85% recorded once. Sequencing input: peripheral blood. Receptor source: a man younger than 30 with active or convalescent COVID-19.

The rearrangement joins TRBV12-3 or TRBV12-4 to TRBJ2-2; D gene unclear. CDR3 length: 13 amino acids. V lost 7 bases and J lost 4, with 10 bases in between. CDR3 sequence: CASNGETTGELFF. DNA of the CDR3: TGTGCCAGCAACGGAGAAACCACCGGGGAGCTGTTTTTT.

The CDR3 is CASRRGLAGSETQYF. CDR3 DNA: TGTGCCAGCAGAAGGGGACTAGCGGGGTCAGAGACCCAGTACTTC. The chain employs TRBV7-3 and TRBJ2-5; TRBD2 matches 13 bases. This CDR3 has 15 amino acids. V was clipped by 6 bases and J by 4 bases; unmatched bases: 5. Germline V CDR1 and CDR2: SGHTA, FQGTGA.

The chain recombines TRBV7-9 with TRBJ1-5; D gene unclear. Germline CDR1 is SEHNR and CDR2 is FQNEAQ (reference sequence). The V gene lost 5 bases and the J gene lost 7 bases, with 12 bases spanning the gap. The CDR3 has 13 amino acids. DNA of the CDR3: TGTGCCAGCAGCCGGAAGTCGGGGCAGCCCCAGCATTTT. This sequence encodes CASSRKSGQPQHF.

The rearrangement links TRBV6-2 or TRBV6-3 to TRBJ1-2, with D possibly matching TRBD1 (6 bases). The CDR3 spans 13 residues. With 4 bases removed from V and 7 bases from J, the gap between germline ends came to 13 bases. The germline gives CDR1 MNHEY, CDR2 SVGEGT. In DNA form, the CDR3 reads TGTGCCAGCAGTTCTGGGGGCAGAGGTGGCTACACCTTC. This codes for CASSSGGRGGYTF.

The chain joins TRBV6-5 to TRBJ1-2, with D possibly TRBD1 on 5 matching bases. Germline lookup yields CDR1 MNHEY and CDR2 SVGAGI. This CDR3 comprises 13 residues. The V gene lost 6 bases and the J gene lost 5 bases, with 13 bases spanning the gap. CDR3 region: CASSEGLIYGYTF. For the CDR3, the DNA is TGTGCCAGCAGCGAGGGACTGATATATGGCTACACCTTC.

CDR3 loop: CASSLLAATSSYEQYF. CDR3 DNA: TGTGCCAGCAGCTTACTAGCGGCCACTAGCTCCTACGAGCAGTACTTC. This rearrangement joins TRBV7-2 to TRBJ2-7; 7 bases align to TRBD2. Germline CDR1 reads SGHTA; CDR2 reads FQGNSA. The trim removed 2 bases at V and 0 bases at J, leaving 7 bases unmatched. This CDR3 spans 16 amino acids.

This sequence joins TRBV19 and TRBJ1-5, with a tentative D call TRBD1 (6 bases). Germline V CDR1 and CDR2: LNHDA, SQIVND (reference sequence). The CDR3 is 17 amino acids. Trimming shortened V by 4 bases and J by 0 bases, and 16 bases separated the two germline ends. The CDR3 reads CASSNRGNYYSNQPQHF. Here the CDR3 DNA reads TGTGCCAGTAGTAATAGGGGGAACTACTATAGCAATCAGCCCCAGCATTTT.

This chain links TRBV24-1 with TRBJ2-3; D remains unclear. V gave up 6 bases and J gave up 6 bases, with 9 bases separating them. CDR1 and CDR2 from the germline V gene are KGHDR and SFDVKD. The CDR3 is made up of 12 amino acids. CDR3 region: CATSPGPDTQYF. In DNA form, the CDR3 reads TGTGCCACCAGTCCTGGGCCGGATACGCAGTATTTT.

The V gene is TRBV7-8, the J gene TRBJ2-1; 11 nucleotides line up with TRBD2. V shed 3 bases, J shed 3 bases, and the junction held 7 bases outside the gene matches. CDR3 size: 17 residues. Germline V lookup: CDR1 SGHVS, CDR2 FQNEAQ. CDR3 in DNA: TGTGCCAGCAGCTTTCCACCGGGACTAGCGGACTACAATGAGCAGTTCTTC. It translates to CASSFPPGLADYNEQFF.

The CDR3 DNA follows: TGTGCCAGCAGCTTTAACAGGTTCAATCAGCCCCAGCATTTT. Its protein is CASSFNRFNQPQHF. V usage is TRBV6-5 and J usage is TRBJ1-5; TRBD1 might be the D (5 bases). Germline V gene lookup returns CDR1 MNHEY and CDR2 SVGAGI. This CDR3 has 14 amino acids. The ends were cut back, 6 bases at V and 3 bases at J, with 12 bases in the middle.

CDR3 nucleotides: TGCGCCAGCAGTGAATGGCGGGACACTGAAGCTTTCTTT. It specifies CASSEWRDTEAFF. The chain employs TRBV10-1 and TRBJ1-1; D unresolved. CDR1 is WNHNN and CDR2 is SYGVQD in the germline V gene (reference sequence). V was pared by 3 bases and J by 3 bases, with 8 bases between. The CDR3 consists of 13 residues.

V and J are TRBV5-4 and TRBJ1-1; unclear D gene. This CDR3 spans 16 amino acids. V lost 1 base and J lost 3, with 16 bases in between. The germline V gene has CDR1 SGHNT and CDR2 YYREEE (reference sequence). CDR3 residues: CASSLWIVGSDTEAFF. The CDR3, as DNA: TGTGCCAGCAGCTTGTGGATTGTCGGGAGCGACACTGAAGCTTTCTTT.

This clone showed up just once. The genes are TRBV7-3 and TRBJ2-1; D possibly corresponds to TRBD2 (5 bases). Germline CDR1 reads SGHTA; CDR2 reads FQGTGA. Trimming took off 5 bases at V and 9 bases at J, with 11 bases between the two ends. The CDR3 is 12 amino acids. The CDR3 DNA reads TGTGCCAGCAGCCGTGTACGGGGTGAGCAGTTCTTC. Amino acid sequence: CASSRVRGEQFF.

This clone was recorded a few times. The rearrangement uses TRBV6-5 and TRBJ2-7; no clear D gene. The V and J ends lost 6 bases and 2 bases respectively, with 14 bases between them. CDR3 length: 14 amino acids. The V gene's germline CDR1 is MNHEY and CDR2 SVGAGI. CDR3 nucleotide sequence: TGTGCCAGCAGCCGTCGGAGAACCACCTACGAGCAGTACTTC. It codes for CASSRRRTTYEQYF.

V usage is TRBV28 and J usage is TRBJ2-1, with 9 bases matching TRBD2. Germline loops: CDR1 MDHEN, CDR2 SYDVKM. The ends lost 6 bases at V and 4 bases at J; junction bases unmatched: 7. This CDR3 is 15 amino acids long. The CDR3 region is CASRLGRGGYNEQFF. CDR3 coding DNA: TGTGCCAGCAGACTCGGGCGGGGGGGGTACAATGAGCAGTTCTTC.

The table lists this clone with a count of one. V gene TRBV4-1 combines with J gene TRBJ2-1, with 8 positions matching TRBD2. The CDR3 contains 13 residues. CDR1 and CDR2 (germline): MGHRA, YSYEKL. With V trimmed by 4 bases and J by 10 bases, 6 bases remained unmatched. The CDR3 region has the DNA TGCGCCAGCAGCCGCGGGACTAGTTGGGAGCAGTTCTTC. Protein product: CASSRGTSWEQFF.

The chain joins TRBV5-1 to TRBJ2-2, with TRBD1 matching over 10 bases. From germline, CDR1 is SGHRS and CDR2 YFSETQ. V was clipped by 3 bases and J by 5 bases; unmatched bases: 4. The CDR3 runs to 15 residues. The CDR3 nucleotides read TGCGCCAGCAGCTCCGAGGGACAGGGGACCGGGGAGCTGTTTTTT. Protein product: CASSSEGQGTGELFF.

The DNA for the CDR3 is TGTGCCAGTAGTACCCCTACTAGCGGGAGGATGTCCTACAATGAGCAGTTCTTC. Amino acid sequence: CASSTPTSGRMSYNEQFF. The chain recombines TRBV19 with TRBJ2-1; 12 bases line up with TRBD2. CDR3 length equals 18 residues. CDR1 LNHDA and CDR2 SQIVND come from the germline V gene (reference sequence). V lost 4 bases, J lost 1 base, and 8 bases stayed unmatched. The whole variable domain, filled in from reference TRBV19 and TRBJ2-1, reads DGGITQSPKYLFRKEGQNVTLSCEQNLNHDAMYWYRQDPGQGLRLIYYSQIVNDFQKGDIAEGYSVSREKKESFPLTVTSAQKNPTAFYLCASSTPTSGRMSYNEQFFGPGTRLTVL.

This clone was recorded once. This chain uses TRBV7-9 with TRBJ1-3; D is possibly TRBD1 (6 bases). The CDR3 contains 12 residues. With 8 bases removed from V and 9 bases from J, the gap between germline ends came to 14 bases. From germline, CDR1 is SEHNR and CDR2 FQNEAQ (reference sequence). The CDR3 region is CASAGAPSTIYF. In DNA form, the CDR3 reads TGTGCCAGCGCGGGGGCCCCTAGCACCATATATTTT.

CDR3 coding DNA: TGTGCCAGCAGCCAACCTACCGGGGAGCTGTTTTTT. It codes for CASSQPTGELFF. The rearrangement links TRBV3-1 (or the pseudogene TRBV3-2) to TRBJ2-2; no clear D gene. Trimming left V 2 bases short and J 5 bases short, with 3 bases between. The CDR3 has 12 residues. CDR1 is LGHDT, CDR2 YNNKEL, per germline (reference sequence).

The V call is TRBV6-2 or TRBV6-3, the J call TRBJ2-1; TRBD2 is a possible D gene (5 bases). V was clipped by 2 bases and J by 9 bases, with 14 bases between them. The CDR3 totals 14 residues. Germline CDR1 and CDR2: MNHEY and SVGEGT. CDR3 bases: TGTGCCAGCAGTTACGGATCGGGGATGGGTGAGCAGTTCTTC. Its translation: CASSYGSGMGEQFF.

The CDR3 sequence is CASRSGGINQPQHF. Written as DNA, the CDR3 is TGTGCCAGCAGATCCGGGGGGATCAATCAGCCCCAGCATTTT. The chain links TRBV6-1 to TRBJ1-5; perhaps TRBD1 as D (5 bases). V lost 6 bases to trimming and J lost 3 bases, with 12 bases between them. The CDR3 runs to 14 residues. Germline lookup yields CDR1 MNHNS and CDR2 SASEGT.

This chain connects TRBV27 to TRBJ1-2, with TRBD1 matching over 9 bases. The CDR3 is made up of 13 amino acids. Looked up from germline, CDR1 is MNHEY and CDR2 is SMNVEV (reference sequence). V shed 3 bases and J 6 bases; nucleotides not matched to a gene: 2. CDR3 nucleotide sequence: TGTGCCAGCAGTTTGGGACAGGGCAATGGCTACACCTTC. Protein product: CASSLGQGNGYTF.

The rearrangement uses TRBV3-1 (or the pseudogene TRBV3-2) and TRBJ2-7; TRBD2 agrees at 7 bases. The germline gives CDR1 LGHDT, CDR2 YNNKEL (reference sequence). This CDR3 has 16 residues. After removal of 0 bases from V and 1 base from J, the junction contained 6 bases not matched to a gene. CDR3 loop: CASSQEGGEVSYEQYF. CDR3 bases: TGTGCCAGCAGCCAAGAGGGGGGGGAGGTATCCTACGAGCAGTACTTC.

The chain combines TRBV13 with TRBJ2-7; 7 bases agree with TRBD2. This CDR3 comprises 15 residues. V lost 3 bases, J lost 0 bases, and 5 bases stayed unmatched. Germline CDR1 reads PRHDT; CDR2 reads FYEKMQ (reference sequence). As DNA, the CDR3 is TGTGCCAGCAGCTTCGGGGGGACCTTCTCCTACGAGCAGTACTTC. Translated: CASSFGGTFSYEQYF.

The J gene is TRBJ2-2, the V gene TRBV6-5; 9 positions agree with TRBD2. The CDR3 totals 16 residues. V was clipped by 6 bases and J by 6 bases; unmatched bases: 11. Germline-derived CDR1 and CDR2 are MNHEY and SVGAGI. Here the CDR3 DNA reads TGTGCCAGCAGCTACGCGGGGGGGATAATCCCCGGGGAGCTGTTTTTT. This sequence encodes CASSYAGGIIPGELFF.